The T cell receptor beta chain under discussion was sequenced for a study of T-cell memory formation after mild COVID-19. Many counts were recorded for this clonotype. Its specificity is not known. TCRdb analysed the 5' RACE reads with MiXCR anew, one entry per CDR3 protein. The sample holds 140,000 to 150,000 distinct CDR3 sequences, under 30% seen once. The CDR3 covers 13 residues. V lost 1 base and J lost 6, with 6 bases in between. Broader study findings: Pre-infection memory already had some responding clones, implying cross-reactive memory joined.

The clonotype comes from an adult woman who had mild COVID-19 (a few samples of this study predate the infection). Cell type and time point are not known. The V and J genes are TRBV12-3 or TRBV12-4 and TRBJ2-2, with D possibly being TRBD1 or TRBD2 (5 bases each). Sequenced material: PBMCs or a T cell subset sorted from them (not recorded which). CDR3 DNA: TGTGCCAGCAGTTTAGGAGGGGCCGGGGAGCTGTTTTTT. Protein: CASSLGGAGELFF.